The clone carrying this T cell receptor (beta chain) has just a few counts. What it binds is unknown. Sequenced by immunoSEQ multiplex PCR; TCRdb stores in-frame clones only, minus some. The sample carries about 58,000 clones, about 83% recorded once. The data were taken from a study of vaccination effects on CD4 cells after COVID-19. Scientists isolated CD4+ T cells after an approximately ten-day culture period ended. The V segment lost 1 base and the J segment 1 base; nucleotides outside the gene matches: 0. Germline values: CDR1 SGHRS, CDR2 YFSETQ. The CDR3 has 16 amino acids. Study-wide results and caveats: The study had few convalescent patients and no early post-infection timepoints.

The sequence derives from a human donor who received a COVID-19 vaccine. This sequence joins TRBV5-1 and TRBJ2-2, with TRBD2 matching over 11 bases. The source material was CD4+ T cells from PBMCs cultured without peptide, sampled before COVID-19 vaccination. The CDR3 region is CASSLTSGGNTGELFF. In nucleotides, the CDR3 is TGCGCCAGCAGCTTGACTAGCGGGGGGAACACCGGGGAGCTGTTTTTT.